This TCR beta chain was captured by sequencing in a study of cytomegalovirus exposure and HLA in healthy donors. Study results and limitations: Among the CMV-associated chains, a few were confirmed in vitro as specific for CMV antigens.

TCRdb's copy holds only in-frame clones and misses some; the assay was immunoSEQ multiplex PCR. Seen here are some 230,000 clones, 75% to 95% observed once, and the top ten hold 1.1%. About this clone itself: The antigen remains unidentified.

The TCR comes from a woman aged 18-35 years in good health and CMV-seronegative. Sequencing input: PBMCs.

As DNA, the CDR3 is TGTGCCAGCAGTCCCGACAGGTTCTCCTACAATGAGCAGTTCTTC. Its translation is CASSPDRFSYNEQFF. This rearrangement joins TRBV6-5 to TRBJ2-1, with D perhaps TRBD1 (6 bases). This CDR3 region has 15 residues. V was trimmed by 5 bases and J by 0 bases, leaving 11 bases between them. The germline gives CDR1 MNHEY, CDR2 SVGAGI.